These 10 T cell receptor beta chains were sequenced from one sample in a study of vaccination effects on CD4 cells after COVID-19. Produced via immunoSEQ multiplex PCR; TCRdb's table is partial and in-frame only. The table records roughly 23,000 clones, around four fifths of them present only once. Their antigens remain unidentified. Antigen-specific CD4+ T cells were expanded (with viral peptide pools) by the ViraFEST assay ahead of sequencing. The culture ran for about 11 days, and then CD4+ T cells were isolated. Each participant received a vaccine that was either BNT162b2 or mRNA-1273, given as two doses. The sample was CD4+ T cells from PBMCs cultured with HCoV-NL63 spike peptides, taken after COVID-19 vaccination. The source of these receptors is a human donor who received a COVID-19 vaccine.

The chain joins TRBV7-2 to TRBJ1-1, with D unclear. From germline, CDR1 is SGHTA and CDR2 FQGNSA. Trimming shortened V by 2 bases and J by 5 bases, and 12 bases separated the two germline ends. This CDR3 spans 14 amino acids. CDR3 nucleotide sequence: TGTGCCAGCAGCTTACCCTCGGGCGTGACTGAAGCTTTCTTT. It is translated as CASSLPSGVTEAFF.

The CDR3: CASSQPERTEVGNIQYF. The CDR3 bases are TGTGCCAGCAGCCAACCCGAGAGGACCGAAGTGGGAAACATTCAGTACTTC. This chain joins TRBV4-2 and TRBJ2-4; D is undetermined. Trimming took off 2 bases at V and 6 bases at J, with 20 bases between the two ends. The CDR3 runs 17 residues. Germline V gene sequence: CDR1 LGHNA, CDR2 YNFKEQ.

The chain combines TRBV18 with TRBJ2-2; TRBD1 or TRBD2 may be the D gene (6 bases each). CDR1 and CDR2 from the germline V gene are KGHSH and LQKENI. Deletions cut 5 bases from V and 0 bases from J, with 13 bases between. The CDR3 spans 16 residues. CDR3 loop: CASSGLRGPNTGELFF. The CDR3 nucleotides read TGTGCCAGCTCAGGCCTTCGGGGGCCGAACACCGGGGAGCTGTTTTTT. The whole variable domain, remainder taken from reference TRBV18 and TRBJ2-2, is NAGVMQNPRHLVRRRGQEARLRCSPMKGHSHVYWYRQLPEEGLKFMVYLQKENIIDESGMPKERFSAEFPKEGPSILRIQQVVRGDSAAYFCASSGLRGPNTGELFFGEGSRLTVL.

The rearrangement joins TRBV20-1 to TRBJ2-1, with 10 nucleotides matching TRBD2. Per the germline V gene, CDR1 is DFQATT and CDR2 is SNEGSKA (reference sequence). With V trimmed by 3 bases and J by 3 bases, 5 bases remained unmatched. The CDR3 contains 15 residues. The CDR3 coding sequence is TGCAGTGCTAGTCTAGCGGGAGCAGTCTACAATGAGCAGTTCTTC. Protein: CSASLAGAVYNEQFF.

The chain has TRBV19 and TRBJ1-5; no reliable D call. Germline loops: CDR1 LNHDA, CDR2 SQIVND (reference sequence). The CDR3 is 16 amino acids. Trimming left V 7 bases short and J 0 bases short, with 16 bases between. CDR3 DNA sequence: TGTGCCAGTAACCCCCAAGGGTACACTAGCAATCAGCCCCAGCATTTT. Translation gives CASNPQGYTSNQPQHF.

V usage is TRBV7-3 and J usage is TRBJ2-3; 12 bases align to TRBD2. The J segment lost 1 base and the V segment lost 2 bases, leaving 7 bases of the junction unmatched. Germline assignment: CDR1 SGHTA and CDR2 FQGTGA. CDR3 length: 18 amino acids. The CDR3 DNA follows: TGTGCCAGCAGCTTAGAGGCCCGACTAGCGGGGGGCACAGATACGCAGTATTTT. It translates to CASSLEARLAGGTDTQYF.

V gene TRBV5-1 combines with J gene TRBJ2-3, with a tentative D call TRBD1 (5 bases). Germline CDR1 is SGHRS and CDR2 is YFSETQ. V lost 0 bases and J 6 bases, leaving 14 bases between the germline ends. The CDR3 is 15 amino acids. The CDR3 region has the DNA TGCGCCAGCAGCTTGGCGCAGGGAAAATTCGATACGCAGTATTTT. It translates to CASSLAQGKFDTQYF.

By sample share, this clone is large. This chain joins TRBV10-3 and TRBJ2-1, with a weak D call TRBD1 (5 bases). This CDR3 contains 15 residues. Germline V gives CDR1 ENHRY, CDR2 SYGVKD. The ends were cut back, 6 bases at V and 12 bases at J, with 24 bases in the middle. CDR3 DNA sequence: TGTGCCATCAGCGGCCAGTTGGGTTCAGGTACAGGGCAGTTCTTC. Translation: CAISGQLGSGTGQFF.

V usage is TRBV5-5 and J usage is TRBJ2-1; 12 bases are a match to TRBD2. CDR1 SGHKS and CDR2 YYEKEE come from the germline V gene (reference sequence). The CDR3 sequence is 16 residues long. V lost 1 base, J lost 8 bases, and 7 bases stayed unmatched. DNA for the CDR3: TGTGCCAGCAGCTTGCTAGCGGGAGGGCCGGCCCATGAGCAGTTCTTC. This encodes CASSLLAGGPAHEQFF.

The CDR3 spells CASSQDLGWVDEQYF. The CDR3 DNA follows: TGCGCCAGCAGCCAAGACCTCGGGTGGGTGGACGAGCAGTACTTC. The V call is TRBV4-1, the J call TRBJ2-7; D is ambiguous. Germline CDR1 is MGHRA and CDR2 is YSYEKL. The V end lost 0 bases, the J end lost 5 bases, and 14 bases lay between the germline ends. The CDR3 contains 15 residues.